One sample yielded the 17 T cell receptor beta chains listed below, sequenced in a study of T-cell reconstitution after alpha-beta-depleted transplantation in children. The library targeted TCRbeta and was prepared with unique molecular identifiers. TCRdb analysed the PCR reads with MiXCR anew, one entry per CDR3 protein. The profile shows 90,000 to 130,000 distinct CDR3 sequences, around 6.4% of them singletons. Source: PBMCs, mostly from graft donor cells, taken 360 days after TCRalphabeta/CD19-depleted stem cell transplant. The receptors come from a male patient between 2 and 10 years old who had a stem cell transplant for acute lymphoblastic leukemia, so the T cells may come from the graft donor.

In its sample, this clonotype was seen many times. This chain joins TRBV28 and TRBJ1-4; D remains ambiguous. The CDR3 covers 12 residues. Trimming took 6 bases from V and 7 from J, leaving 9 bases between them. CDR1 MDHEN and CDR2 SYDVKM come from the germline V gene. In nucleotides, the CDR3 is TGTGCCAGCAGGAGTCCAGCTGAAAAACTGTTTTTT. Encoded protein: CASRSPAEKLFF.

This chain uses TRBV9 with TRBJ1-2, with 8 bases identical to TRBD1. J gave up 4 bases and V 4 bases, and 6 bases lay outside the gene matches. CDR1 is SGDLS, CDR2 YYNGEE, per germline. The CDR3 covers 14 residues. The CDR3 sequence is CASSPADRGYGYTF. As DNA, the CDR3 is TGTGCCAGCAGCCCCGCCGACAGGGGCTATGGCTACACCTTC.

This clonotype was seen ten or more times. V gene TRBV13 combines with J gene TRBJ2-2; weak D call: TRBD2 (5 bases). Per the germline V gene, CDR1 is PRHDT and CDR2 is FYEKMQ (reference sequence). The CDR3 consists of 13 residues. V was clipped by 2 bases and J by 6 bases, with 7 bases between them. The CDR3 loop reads CASSLFGAGELFF. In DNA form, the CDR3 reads TGTGCCAGCAGCTTATTCGGGGCCGGGGAGCTGTTTTTT.

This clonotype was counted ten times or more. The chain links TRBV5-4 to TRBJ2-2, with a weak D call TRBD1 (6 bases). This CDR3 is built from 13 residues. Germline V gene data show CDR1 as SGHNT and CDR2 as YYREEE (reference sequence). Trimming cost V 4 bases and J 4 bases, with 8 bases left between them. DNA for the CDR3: TGTGCCAGCAGCCGAGGGGGCACCGGGGAGCTGTTTTTT. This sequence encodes CASSRGGTGELFF.

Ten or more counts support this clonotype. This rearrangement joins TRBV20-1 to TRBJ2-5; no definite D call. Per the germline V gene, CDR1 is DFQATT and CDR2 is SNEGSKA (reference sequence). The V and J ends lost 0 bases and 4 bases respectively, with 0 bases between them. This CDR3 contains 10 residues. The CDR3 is CSAREETQYF. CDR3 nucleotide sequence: TGCAGTGCTAGAGAAGAGACCCAGTACTTC.

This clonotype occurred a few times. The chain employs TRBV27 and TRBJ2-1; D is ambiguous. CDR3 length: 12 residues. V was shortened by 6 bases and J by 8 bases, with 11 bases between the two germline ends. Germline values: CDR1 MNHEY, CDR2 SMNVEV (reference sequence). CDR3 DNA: TGTGCCAGCAGCTTCCACCGGGATGAGCAGTTCTTC. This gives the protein CASSFHRDEQFF.

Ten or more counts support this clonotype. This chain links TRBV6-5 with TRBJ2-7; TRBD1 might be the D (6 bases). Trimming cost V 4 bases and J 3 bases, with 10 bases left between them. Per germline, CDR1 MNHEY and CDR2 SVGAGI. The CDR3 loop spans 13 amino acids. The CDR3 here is CASSSDRNYEQYF. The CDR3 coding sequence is TGTGCCAGCAGTTCAGACAGGAACTACGAGCAGTACTTC.

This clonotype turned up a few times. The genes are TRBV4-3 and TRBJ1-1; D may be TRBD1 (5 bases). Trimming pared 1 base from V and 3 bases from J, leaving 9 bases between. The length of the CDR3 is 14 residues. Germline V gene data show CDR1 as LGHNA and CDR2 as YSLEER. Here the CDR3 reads CASSQVAGHTEAFF. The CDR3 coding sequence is TGCGCCAGCAGCCAAGTGGCGGGACACACTGAAGCTTTCTTT.

Here the CDR3 DNA reads TGCGCCAGCAGCCAAGATCGGGGCGGGGGGGCCCCAGATACGCAGTATTTT. Protein product: CASSQDRGGGAPDTQYF. This chain joins TRBV4-3 and TRBJ2-3; 9 nucleotides match TRBD2. CDR1 and CDR2 (germline): LGHNA, YSLEER. V dropped 0 bases and J dropped 4; count of bases not matched to a gene: 8. This CDR3 is 17 amino acids long.

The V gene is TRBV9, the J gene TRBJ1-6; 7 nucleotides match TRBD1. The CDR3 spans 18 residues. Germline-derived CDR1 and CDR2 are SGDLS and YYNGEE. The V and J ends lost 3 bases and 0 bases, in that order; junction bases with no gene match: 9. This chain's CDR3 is CASSGRDSLSSYNSPLHF. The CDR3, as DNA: TGTGCCAGCAGCGGAAGGGACAGCCTGAGCTCCTATAATTCACCCCTCCACTTT.

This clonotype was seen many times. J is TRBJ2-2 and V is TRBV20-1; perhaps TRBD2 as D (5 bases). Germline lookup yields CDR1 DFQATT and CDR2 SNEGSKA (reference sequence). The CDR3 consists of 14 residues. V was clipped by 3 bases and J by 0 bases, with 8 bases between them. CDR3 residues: CSARPGTNTGELFF. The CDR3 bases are TGCAGTGCTAGGCCGGGAACGAACACCGGGGAGCTGTTTTTT.

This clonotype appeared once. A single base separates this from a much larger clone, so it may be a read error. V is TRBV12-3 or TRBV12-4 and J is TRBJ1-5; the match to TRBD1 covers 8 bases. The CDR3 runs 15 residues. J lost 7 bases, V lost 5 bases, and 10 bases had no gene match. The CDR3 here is CASSPTRGLGQPQHF. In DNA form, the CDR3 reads TGTGCCAGCAGTCCGACCAGGGGGCTGGGGCAGCCCCAGCATTTT.

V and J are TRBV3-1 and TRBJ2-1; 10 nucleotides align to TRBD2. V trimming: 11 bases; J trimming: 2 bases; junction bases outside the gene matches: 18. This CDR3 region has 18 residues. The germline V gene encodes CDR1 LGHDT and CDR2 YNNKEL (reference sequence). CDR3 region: CASCKQIHSGGTYNEQFF. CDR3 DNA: TGTGCCTCCTGCAAGCAGATCCATAGCGGGGGGACCTACAATGAGCAGTTCTTC.

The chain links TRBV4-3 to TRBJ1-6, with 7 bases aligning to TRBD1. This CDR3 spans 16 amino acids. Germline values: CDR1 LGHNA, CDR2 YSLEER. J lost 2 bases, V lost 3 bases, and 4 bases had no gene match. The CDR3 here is CASSHGRGAYNSPLHF. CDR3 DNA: TGCGCCAGCAGCCACGGCAGGGGGGCCTATAATTCACCCCTCCACTTT.

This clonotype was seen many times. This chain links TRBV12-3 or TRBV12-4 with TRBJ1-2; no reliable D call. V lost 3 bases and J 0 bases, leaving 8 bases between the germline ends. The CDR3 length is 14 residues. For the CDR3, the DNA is TGTGCCAGCAGTTTCCGGGTTACTAACTATGGCTACACCTTC. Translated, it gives CASSFRVTNYGYTF.

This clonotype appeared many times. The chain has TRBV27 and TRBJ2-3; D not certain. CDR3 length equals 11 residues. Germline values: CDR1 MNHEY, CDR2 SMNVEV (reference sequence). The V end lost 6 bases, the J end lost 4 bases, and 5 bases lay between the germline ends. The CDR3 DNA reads TGTGCCAGCAGAGATCCAGATACGCAGTATTTT. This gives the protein CASRDPDTQYF.

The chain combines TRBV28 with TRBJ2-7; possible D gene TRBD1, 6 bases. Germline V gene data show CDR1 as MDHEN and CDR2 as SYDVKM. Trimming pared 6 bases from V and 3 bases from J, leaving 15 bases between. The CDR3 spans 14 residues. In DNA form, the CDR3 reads TGTGCCAGCAGGCCCCGGGACACAGTCTACGAGCAGTACTTC. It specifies CASRPRDTVYEQYF.